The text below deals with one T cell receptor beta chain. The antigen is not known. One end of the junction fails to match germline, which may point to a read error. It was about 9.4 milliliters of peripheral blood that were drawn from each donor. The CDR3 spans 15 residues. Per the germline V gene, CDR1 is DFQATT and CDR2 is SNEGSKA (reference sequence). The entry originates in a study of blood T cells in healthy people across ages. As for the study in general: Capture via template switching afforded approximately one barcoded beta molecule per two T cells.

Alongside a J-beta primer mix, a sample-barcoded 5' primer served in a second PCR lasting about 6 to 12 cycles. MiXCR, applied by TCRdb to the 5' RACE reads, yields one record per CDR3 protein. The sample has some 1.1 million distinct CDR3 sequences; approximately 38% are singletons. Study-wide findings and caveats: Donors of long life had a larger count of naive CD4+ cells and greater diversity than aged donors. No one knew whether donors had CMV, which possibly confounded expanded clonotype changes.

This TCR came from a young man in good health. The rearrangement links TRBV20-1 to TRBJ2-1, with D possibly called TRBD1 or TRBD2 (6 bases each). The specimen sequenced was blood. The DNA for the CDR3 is TGCAGTACTAGCAGACAGGACATAATTTACAATGAGCAGTTCTTC. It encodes CSTSRQDIIYNEQFF.